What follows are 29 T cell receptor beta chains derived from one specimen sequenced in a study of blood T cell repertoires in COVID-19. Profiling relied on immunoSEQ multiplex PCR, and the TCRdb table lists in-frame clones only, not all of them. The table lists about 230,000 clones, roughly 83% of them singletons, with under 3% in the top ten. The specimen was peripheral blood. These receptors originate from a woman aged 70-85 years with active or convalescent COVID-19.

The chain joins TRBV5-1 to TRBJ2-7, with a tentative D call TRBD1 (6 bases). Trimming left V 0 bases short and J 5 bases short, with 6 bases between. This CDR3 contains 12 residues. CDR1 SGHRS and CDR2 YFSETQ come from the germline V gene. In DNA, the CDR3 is TGCGCCAGCAGCTTGGACAGGGACGAGCAGTACTTC. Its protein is CASSLDRDEQYF.

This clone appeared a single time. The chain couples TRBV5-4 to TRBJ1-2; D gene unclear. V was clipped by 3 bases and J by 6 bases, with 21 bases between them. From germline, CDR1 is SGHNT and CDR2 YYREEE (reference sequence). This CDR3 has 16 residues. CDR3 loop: CASSSAAGPARNGYTF. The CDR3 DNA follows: TGTGCCAGCAGCTCGGCAGCTGGCCCTGCTAGGAATGGCTACACCTTC. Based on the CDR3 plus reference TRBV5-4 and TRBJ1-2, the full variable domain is ETGVTQSPTHLIKTRGQQVTLRCSSQSGHNTVSWYQQALGQGPQFIFQYYREEENGRGNFPPRFSGLQFPNYSSELNVNALELDDSALYLCASSSAAGPARNGYTFGSGTRLTVV.

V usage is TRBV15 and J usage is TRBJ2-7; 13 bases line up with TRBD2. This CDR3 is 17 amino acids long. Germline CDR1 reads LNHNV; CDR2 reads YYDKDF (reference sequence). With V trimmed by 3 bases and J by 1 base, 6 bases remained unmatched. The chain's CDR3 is CATSSGGGLAGSYEQYF. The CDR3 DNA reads TGTGCCACCAGCAGCGGGGGGGGACTAGCGGGGTCCTACGAGCAGTACTTC.

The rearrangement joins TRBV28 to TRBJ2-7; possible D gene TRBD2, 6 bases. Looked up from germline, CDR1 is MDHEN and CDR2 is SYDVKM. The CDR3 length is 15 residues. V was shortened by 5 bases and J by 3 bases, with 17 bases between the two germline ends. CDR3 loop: CASSPLGSGVYEQYF. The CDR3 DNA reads TGTGCCAGCAGTCCCCTCGGGTCGGGGGTCTACGAGCAGTACTTC.

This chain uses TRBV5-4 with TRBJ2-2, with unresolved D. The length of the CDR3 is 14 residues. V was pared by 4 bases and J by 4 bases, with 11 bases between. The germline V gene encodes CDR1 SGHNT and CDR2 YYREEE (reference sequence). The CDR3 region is CASSPSTRTGELFF. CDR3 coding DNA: TGTGCCAGCAGCCCCTCGACTCGCACCGGGGAGCTGTTTTTT.

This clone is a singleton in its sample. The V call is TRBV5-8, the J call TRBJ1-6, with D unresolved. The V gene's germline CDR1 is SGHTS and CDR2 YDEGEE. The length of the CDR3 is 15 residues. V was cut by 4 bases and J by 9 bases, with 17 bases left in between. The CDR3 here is CASSPRALGGSPLHF. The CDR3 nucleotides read TGTGCCAGCAGCCCCCGGGCCTTAGGAGGTTCACCCCTCCACTTT.

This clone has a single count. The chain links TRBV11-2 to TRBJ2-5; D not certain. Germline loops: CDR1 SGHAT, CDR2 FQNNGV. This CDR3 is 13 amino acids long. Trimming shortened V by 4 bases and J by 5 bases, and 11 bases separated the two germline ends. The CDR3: CASSSTVRETQYF. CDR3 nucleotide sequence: TGTGCCAGCAGCTCTACCGTCAGGGAGACCCAGTACTTC.

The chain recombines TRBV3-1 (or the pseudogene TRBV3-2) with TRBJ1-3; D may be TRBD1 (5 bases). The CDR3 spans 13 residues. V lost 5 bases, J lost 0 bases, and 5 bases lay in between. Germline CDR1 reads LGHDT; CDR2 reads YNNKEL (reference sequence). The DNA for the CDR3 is TGTGCCAGCAGCGGACACTCTGGAAACACCATATATTTT. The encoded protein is CASSGHSGNTIYF.

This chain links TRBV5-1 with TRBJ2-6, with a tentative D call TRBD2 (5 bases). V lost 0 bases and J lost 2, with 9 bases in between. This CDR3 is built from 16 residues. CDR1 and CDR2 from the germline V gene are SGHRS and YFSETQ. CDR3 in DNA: TGCGCCAGCAGCTTGGCCGGGGTGCCTGGGGCCAACGTCCTGACTTTC. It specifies CASSLAGVPGANVLTF.

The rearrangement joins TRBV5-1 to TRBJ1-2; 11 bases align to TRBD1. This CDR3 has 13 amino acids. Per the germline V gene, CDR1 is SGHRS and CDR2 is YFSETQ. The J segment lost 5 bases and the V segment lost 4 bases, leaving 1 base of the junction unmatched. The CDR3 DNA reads TGCGCCAGCAGCGGACAGGGGGCATATGGCTACACCTTC. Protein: CASSGQGAYGYTF.

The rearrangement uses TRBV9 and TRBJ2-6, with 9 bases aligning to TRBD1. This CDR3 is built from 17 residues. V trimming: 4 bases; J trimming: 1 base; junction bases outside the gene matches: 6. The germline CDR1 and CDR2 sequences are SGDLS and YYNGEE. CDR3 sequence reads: CASSRRDRESGANVLTF. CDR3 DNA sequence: TGTGCCAGCAGCCGTCGGGACAGGGAGTCTGGGGCCAACGTCCTGACTTTC.

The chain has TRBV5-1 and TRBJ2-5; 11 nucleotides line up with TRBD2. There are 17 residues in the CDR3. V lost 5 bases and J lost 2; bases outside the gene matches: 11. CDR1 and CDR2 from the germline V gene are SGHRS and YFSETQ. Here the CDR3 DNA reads TGCGCCAGCAGTAGGGTCGGGACTAGCGGAACTCAAGAGACCCAGTACTTC. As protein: CASSRVGTSGTQETQYF.

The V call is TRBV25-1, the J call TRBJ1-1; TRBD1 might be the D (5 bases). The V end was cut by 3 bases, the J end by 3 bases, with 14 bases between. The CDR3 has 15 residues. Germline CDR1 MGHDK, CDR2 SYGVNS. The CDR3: CASSDPRKGDTEAFF. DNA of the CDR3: TGTGCCAGCAGTGACCCCCGGAAAGGGGACACTGAAGCTTTCTTT.

The CDR3 coding sequence is TGTGCCAGCAGTTTTGGACAGGGAGACTATGGCTACACCTTC. Encoded protein: CASSFGQGDYGYTF. This chain joins TRBV28 and TRBJ1-2; TRBD1 matches at 8 bases. The J segment lost 3 bases and the V segment lost 3 bases, leaving 3 bases of the junction unmatched. Germline V gene sequence: CDR1 MDHEN, CDR2 SYDVKM. CDR3 length: 14 residues.

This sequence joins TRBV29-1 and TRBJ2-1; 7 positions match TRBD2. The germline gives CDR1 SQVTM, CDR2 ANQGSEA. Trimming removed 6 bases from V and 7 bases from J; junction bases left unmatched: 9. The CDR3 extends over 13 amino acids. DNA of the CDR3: TGCAGCGTCCGCAGGCGGGAGATAAATGAGCAGTTCTTC. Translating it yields CSVRRREINEQFF.

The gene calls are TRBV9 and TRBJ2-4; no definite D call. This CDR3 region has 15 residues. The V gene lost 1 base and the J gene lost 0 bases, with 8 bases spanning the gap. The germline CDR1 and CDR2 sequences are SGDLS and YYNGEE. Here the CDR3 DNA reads TGTGCCAGCAGCGTACTAACTTTAGCCAAAAACATTCAGTACTTC. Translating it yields CASSVLTLAKNIQYF. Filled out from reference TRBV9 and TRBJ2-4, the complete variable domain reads DSGVTQTPKHLITATGQRVTLRCSPRSGDLSVYWYQQSLDQGLQFLIQYYNGEERAKGNILERFSAQQFPDLHSELNLSSLELGDSALYFCASSVLTLAKNIQYFGAGTRLSVL.

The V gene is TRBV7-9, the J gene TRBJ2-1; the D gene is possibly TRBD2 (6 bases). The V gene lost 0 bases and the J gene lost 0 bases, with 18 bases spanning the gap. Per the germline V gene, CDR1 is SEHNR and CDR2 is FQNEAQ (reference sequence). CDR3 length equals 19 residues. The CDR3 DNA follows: TGTGCCAGCAGCTTAGCGACTAGTTGGTTTCGTGGCTCCTACAATGAGCAGTTCTTC. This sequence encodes CASSLATSWFRGSYNEQFF. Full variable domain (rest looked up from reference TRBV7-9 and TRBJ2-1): DTGVSQNPRHKITKRGQNVTFRCDPISEHNRLYWYRQTLGQGPEFLTYFQNEAQLEKSRLLSDRFSAERPKGSFSTLEIQRTEQGDSAMYLCASSLATSWFRGSYNEQFFGPGTRLTVL.

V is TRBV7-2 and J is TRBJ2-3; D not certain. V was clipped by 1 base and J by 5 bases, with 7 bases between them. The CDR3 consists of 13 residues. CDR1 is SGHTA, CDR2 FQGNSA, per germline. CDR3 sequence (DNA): TGTGCCAGCAGCTTAGGTGTCAAAGATACGCAGTATTTT. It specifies CASSLGVKDTQYF.

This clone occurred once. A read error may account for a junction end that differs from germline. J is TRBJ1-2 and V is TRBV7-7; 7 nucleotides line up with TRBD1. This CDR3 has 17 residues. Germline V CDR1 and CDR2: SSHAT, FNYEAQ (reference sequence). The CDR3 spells CASSPRTGAPANYGYTF. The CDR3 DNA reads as TGTGCTAGCAGCCCCCGGACAGGCGCCCCAGCTAACTATGGCTACACCTTC. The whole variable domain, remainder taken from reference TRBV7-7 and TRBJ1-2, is GAGVSQSPRYKVTKRGQDVTLRCDPISSHATLYWYQQALGQGPEFLTYFNYEAQPDKSGLPSDRFSAERPEGSISTLTIQRTEQRDSAMYRCASSPRTGAPANYGYTFGSGTRLTVV.

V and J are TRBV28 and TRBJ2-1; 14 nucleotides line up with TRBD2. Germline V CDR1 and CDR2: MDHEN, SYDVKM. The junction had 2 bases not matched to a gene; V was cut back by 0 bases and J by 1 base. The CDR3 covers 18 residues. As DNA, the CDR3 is TGTGCCAGCAGTTTATGGGGACTAGCGGGAGCGTCCTACAATGAGCAGTTCTTC. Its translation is CASSLWGLAGASYNEQFF.

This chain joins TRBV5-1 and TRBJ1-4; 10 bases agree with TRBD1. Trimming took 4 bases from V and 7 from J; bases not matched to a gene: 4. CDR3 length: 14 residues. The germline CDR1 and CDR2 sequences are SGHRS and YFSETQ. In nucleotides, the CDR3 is TGCGCCAGCAGCCGAGGGGACAGGGGTGAAAAACTGTTTTTT. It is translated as CASSRGDRGEKLFF.

Here the CDR3 reads CASSLTTTGLYGYTF. Written as DNA, the CDR3 is TGCGCCAGCAGCCTCACAACGACAGGCCTCTATGGCTACACCTTC. This rearrangement joins TRBV5-1 to TRBJ1-2; perhaps TRBD1 as D (6 bases). The CDR3 consists of 15 residues. Trimming shortened V by 4 bases and J by 4 bases, and 17 bases separated the two germline ends. Germline-derived CDR1 and CDR2 are SGHRS and YFSETQ.

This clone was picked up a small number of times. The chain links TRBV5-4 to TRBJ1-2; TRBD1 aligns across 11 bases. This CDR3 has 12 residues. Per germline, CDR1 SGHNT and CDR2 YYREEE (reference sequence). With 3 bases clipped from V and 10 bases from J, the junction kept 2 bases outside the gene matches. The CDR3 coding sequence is TGTGCCAGCAGCTGGGACAGGGGGGACTACACCTTC. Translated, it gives CASSWDRGDYTF.

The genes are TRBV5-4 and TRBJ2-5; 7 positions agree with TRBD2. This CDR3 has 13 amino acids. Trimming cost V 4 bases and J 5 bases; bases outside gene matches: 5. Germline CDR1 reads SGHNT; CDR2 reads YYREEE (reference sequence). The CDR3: CASSSGTDETQYF. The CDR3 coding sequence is TGTGCCAGCAGCAGCGGGACGGACGAGACCCAGTACTTC.

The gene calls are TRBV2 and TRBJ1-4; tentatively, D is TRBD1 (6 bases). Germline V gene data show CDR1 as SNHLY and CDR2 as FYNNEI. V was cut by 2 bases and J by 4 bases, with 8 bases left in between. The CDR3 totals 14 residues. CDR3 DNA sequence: TGTGCCAGCAGTGAACAGGGGATTAATGAAAAACTGTTTTTT. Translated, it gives CASSEQGINEKLFF.

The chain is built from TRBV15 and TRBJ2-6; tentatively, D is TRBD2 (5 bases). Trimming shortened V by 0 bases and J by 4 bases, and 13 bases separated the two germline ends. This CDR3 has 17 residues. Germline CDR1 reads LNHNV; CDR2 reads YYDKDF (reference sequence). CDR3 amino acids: CATSRDSSGYGANVLTF. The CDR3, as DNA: TGTGCCACCAGCAGAGATAGTTCGGGGTACGGGGCCAACGTCCTGACTTTC.

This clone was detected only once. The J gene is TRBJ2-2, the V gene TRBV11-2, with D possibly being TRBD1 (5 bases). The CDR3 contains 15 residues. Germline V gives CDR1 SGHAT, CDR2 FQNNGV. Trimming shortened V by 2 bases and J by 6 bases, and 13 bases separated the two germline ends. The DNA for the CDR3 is TGTGCCAGCAGCTTATCAGGGCCAATGTCCGGGGAGCTGTTTTTT. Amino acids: CASSLSGPMSGELFF. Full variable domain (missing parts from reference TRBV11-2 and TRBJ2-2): EAGVAQSPRYKIIEKRQSVAFWCNPISGHATLYWYQQILGQGPKLLIQFQNNGVVDDSQLPKDRFSAERLKGVDSTLKIQPAKLEDSAVYLCASSLSGPMSGELFFGEGSRLTVL.

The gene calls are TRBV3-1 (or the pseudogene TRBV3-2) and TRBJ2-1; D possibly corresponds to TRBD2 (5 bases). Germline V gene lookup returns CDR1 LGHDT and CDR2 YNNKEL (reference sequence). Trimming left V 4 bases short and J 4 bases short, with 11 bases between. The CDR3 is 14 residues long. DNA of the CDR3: TGTGCCAGCAGCCGACCCGGGGTTTACAATGAGCAGTTCTTC. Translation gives CASSRPGVYNEQFF.

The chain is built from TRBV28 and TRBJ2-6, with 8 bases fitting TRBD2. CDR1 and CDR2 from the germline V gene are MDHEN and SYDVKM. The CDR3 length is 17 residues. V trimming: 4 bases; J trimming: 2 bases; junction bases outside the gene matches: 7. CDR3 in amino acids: CASSSASGPPGANVLTF. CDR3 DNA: TGTGCCAGCAGTTCTGCTAGCGGGCCTCCTGGGGCCAACGTCCTGACTTTC.